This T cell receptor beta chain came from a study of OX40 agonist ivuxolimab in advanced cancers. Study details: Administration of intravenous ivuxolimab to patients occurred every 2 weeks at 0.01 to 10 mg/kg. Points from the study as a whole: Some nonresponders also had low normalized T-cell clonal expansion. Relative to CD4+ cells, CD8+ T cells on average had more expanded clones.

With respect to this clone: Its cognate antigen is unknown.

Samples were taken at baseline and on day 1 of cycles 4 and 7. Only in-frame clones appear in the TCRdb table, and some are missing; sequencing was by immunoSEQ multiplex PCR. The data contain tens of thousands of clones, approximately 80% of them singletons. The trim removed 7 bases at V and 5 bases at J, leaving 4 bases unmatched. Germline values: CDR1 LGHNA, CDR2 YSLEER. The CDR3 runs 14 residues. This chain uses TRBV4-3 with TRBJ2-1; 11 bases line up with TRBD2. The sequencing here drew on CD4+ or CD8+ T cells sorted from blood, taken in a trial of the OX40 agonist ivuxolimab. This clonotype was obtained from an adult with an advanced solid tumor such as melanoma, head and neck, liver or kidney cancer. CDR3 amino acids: CASTASGRNNEQFF. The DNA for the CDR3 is TGCGCCAGCACAGCTAGCGGGAGGAACAATGAGCAGTTCTTC.